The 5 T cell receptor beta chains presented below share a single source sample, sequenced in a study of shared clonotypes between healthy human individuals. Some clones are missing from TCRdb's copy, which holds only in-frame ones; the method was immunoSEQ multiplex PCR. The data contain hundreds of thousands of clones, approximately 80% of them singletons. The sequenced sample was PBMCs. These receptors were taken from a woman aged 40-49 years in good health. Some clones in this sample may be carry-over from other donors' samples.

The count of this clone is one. The CDR3, as DNA: TGTGCCATCAATCAGGGGGCGGGAGGGCTTTACAATGAGCAGTTCTTC. Translating it yields CAINQGAGGLYNEQFF. V is TRBV10-3 and J is TRBJ2-1; weak D call: TRBD2 (9 bases). V was trimmed by 7 bases and J by 4 bases, leaving 20 bases between them. The CDR3 has 16 amino acids. Germline V CDR1 and CDR2: ENHRY, SYGVKD.

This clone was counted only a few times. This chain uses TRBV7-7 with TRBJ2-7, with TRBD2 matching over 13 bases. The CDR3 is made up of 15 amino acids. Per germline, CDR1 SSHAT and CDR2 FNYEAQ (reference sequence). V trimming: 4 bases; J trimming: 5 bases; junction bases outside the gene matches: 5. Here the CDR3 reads CASSSGTSGTNEQYF. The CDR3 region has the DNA TGTGCCAGCAGCTCCGGGACTAGCGGGACCAACGAGCAGTACTTC.

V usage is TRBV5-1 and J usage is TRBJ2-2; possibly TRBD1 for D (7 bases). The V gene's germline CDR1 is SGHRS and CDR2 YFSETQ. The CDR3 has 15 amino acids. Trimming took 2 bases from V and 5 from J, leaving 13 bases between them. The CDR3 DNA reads TGCGCCAGCAGCTTCAGACAGGGAGGAACCGGGGAGCTGTTTTTT. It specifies CASSFRQGGTGELFF.

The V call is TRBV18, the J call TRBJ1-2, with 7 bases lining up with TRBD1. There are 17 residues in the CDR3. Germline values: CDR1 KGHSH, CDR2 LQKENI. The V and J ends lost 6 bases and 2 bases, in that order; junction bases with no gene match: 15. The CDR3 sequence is CASSPFHSGTENYGYTF. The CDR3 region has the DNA TGTGCCAGCTCCCCATTCCATTCCGGGACAGAAAACTATGGCTACACCTTC.

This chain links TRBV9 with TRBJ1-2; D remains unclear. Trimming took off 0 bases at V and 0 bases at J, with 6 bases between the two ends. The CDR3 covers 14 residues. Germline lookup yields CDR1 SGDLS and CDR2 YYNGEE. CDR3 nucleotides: TGTGCCAGCAGCGTAGGAAATTCTAACTATGGCTACACCTTC. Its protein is CASSVGNSNYGYTF. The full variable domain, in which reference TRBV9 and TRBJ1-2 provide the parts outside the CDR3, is DSGVTQTPKHLITATGQRVTLRCSPRSGDLSVYWYQQSLDQGLQFLIQYYNGEERAKGNILERFSAQQFPDLHSELNLSSLELGDSALYFCASSVGNSNYGYTFGSGTRLTVV.